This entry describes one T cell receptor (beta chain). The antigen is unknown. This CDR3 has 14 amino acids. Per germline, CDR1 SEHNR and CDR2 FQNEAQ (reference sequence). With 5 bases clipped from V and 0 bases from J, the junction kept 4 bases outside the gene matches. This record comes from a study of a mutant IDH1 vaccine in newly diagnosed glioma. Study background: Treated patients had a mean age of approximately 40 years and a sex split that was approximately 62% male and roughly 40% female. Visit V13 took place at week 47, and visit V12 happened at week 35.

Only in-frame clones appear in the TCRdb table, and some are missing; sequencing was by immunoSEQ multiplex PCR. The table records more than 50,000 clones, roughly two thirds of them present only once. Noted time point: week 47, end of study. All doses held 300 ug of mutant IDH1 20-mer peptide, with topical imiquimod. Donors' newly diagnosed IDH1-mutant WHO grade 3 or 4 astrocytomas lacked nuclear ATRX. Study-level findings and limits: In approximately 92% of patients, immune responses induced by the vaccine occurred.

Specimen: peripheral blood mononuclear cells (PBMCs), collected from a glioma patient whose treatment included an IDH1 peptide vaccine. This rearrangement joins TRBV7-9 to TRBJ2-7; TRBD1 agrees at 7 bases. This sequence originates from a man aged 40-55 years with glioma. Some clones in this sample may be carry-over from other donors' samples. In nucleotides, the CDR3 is TGTGCCAGCAGCGGACAGGTTTTCTCCTACGAGCAGTACTTC. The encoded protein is CASSGQVFSYEQYF.